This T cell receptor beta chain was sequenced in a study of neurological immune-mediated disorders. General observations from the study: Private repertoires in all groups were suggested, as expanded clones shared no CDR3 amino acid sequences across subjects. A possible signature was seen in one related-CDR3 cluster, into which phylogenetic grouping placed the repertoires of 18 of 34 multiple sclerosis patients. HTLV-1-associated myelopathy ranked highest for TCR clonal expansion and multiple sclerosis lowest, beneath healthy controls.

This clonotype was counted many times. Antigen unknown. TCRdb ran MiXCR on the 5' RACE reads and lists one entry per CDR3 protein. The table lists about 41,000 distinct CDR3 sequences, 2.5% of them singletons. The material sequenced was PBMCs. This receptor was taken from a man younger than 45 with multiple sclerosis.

The chain's CDR3 is CATSRDRLSGYTF. Written as DNA, the CDR3 is TGTGCCACCAGCAGAGATCGACTCAGTGGCTACACCTTC. The gene calls are TRBV15 and TRBJ1-2; D is undetermined. The CDR3 contains 13 residues. V lost 0 bases, J lost 7 bases, and 9 bases lay in between. CDR1 and CDR2 (germline): LNHNV, YYDKDF (reference sequence). The complete variable domain, with remaining parts taken from reference TRBV15 and TRBJ1-2, reads DAMVIQNPRYQVTQFGKPVTLSCSQTLNHNVMYWYQQKSSQAPKLLFHYYDKDFNNEADTPDNFQSRRPNTSFCFLDIRSPGLGDTAMYLCATSRDRLSGYTFGSGTRLTVV.